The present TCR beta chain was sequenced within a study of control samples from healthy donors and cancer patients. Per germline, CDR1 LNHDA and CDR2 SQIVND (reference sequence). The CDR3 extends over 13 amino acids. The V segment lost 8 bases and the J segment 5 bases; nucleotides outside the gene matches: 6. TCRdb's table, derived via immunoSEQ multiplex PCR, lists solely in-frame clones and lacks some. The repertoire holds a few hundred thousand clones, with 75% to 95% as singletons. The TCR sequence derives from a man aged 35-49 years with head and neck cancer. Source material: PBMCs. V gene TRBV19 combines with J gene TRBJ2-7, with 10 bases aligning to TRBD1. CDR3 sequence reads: CASQDRGRDEQYF. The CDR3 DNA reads TGTGCCAGTCAAGACAGGGGGCGGGACGAGCAGTACTTC.